This T cell receptor beta chain was obtained from a study of blood T cell repertoires in COVID-19. Measured with immunoSEQ multiplex PCR; TCRdb has only the in-frame clones, and not every one. The sample has approximately 480,000 clones; roughly 87% are singletons. Germline assignment: CDR1 SEHNR and CDR2 FQNEAQ (reference sequence). V was pared by 5 bases and J by 4 bases, with 9 bases between. The CDR3 totals 12 residues. Sequenced input: PBMCs or T cells enriched from blood (not recorded which). This clonotype was sampled from a woman between 18 and 29 years old who had recovered from COVID-19. The chain couples TRBV7-9 to TRBJ2-7, with a weak D call TRBD2 (5 bases). In DNA form, the CDR3 reads TGTGCCAGCAGCCCTTCGGGGTACGAGCAGTACTTC. As protein: CASSPSGYEQYF.